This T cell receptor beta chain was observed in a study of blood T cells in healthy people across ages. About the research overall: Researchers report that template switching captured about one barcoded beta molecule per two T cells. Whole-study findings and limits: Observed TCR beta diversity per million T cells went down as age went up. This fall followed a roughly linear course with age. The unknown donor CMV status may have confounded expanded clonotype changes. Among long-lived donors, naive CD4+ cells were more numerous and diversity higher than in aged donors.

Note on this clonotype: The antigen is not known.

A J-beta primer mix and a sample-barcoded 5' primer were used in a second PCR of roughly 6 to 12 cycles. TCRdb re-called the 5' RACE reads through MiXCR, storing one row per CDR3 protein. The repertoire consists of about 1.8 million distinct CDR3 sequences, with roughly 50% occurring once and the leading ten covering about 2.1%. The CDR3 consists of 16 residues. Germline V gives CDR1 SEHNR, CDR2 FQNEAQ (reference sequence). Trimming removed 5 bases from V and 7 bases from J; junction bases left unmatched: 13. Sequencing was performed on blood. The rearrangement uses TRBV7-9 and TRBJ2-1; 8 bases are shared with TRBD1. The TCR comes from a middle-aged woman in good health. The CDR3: CASSHPGDRPSNEQFF. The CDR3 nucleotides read TGTGCCAGCAGCCATCCGGGGGACAGGCCCAGTAATGAGCAGTTCTTC.